Reported below is one T cell receptor (beta chain). Its specificity is not known. V lost 4 bases and J lost 2; bases outside the gene matches: 13. Germline CDR1 is SGHRS and CDR2 is YFSETQ. This CDR3 region has 19 residues. This sample was included in a study of shared clonotypes between healthy human individuals. Findings of the study overall: The study found about 5% of naive CD4 clonotypes shared across several donors.

TCRdb's copy holds only in-frame clones and misses some; the assay was immunoSEQ multiplex PCR. The repertoire includes 2 million to 2.5 million clones, 85% to 95% of them detected once, and more than 0.1% sits in the top ten. The specimen sequenced was naive CD4+ T cells sorted from blood. Subset noted: CD45RA+ positively selected. The source is a man younger than 35 in good health. The gene calls are TRBV5-1 and TRBJ2-1; TRBD2 agrees at 12 bases. CDR3 protein: CASSQRLAGAPEAYNEQFF. The CDR3 nucleotides are TGCGCCAGCAGCCAAAGACTAGCGGGAGCCCCCGAGGCCTACAATGAGCAGTTCTTC.